This T cell receptor (beta chain) was sequenced for a study of T-cell reconstitution after alpha-beta-depleted transplantation in children. The CDR3 runs 16 residues. The germline V gene has CDR1 SGDLS and CDR2 YYNGEE. The V and J ends lost 4 bases and 0 bases respectively, with 14 bases between them. Unique molecular identifiers were incorporated when the TCRbeta library was constructed. MiXCR, run by TCRdb on the PCR reads, gives a single entry per CDR3 protein. The sample lists a few hundred thousand distinct CDR3 sequences; around 13% were seen once. This clonotype was seen more than once but under ten times. What it binds is not known. Study findings and constraints: High day-60 TCRbeta diversity in some patients came from surviving recipient T cells and thymic progenitors. A year had passed since transplant, and T-cell counts and diversity by then came mostly from newly produced T cells. Expanded graft clones numbering several hundred reportedly gave rise to alpha-beta T cells about two months after transplant.

The chain employs TRBV9 and TRBJ1-3, with D hard to call. This clonotype was sampled from a male patient aged 5 to 17 who had a stem cell transplant for acute myeloid leukemia, so the T cells may come from the graft donor. The sequencing here drew on PBMCs, mostly from graft donor cells, taken 360 days after TCRalphabeta/CD19-depleted stem cell transplant. CDR3 amino acids: CASSPLAVSSGNTIYF. Written as DNA, the CDR3 is TGTGCCAGCAGCCCTCTCGCAGTGAGCTCTGGAAACACCATATATTTT.